The source of this T cell receptor (beta chain) is a study of blood T cells in healthy people across ages (dated by TCRdb to 2014 to 2015). Some background on the complete study: In model experiments, template switching captured about one uniquely barcoded TCR beta cDNA molecule for every two T cells. To track age-related changes in TCR beta repertoire diversity, the study relied on deep sequencing normalized with unique cDNA molecular identifiers. The donors were divided into four age groups: young (average around 16 years), middle-aged (about 39), aged (about 60) and long-lived (nearly 85). Donors of different ages were randomly distributed across sequencing lanes to avoid experimental bias. For two donors (one aged 18 to 29 and one aged 80 or older), the study analyzed two additional independent replicas of 1 million unique cDNA reads from the same blood draw.

Comment on this clonotype: Its specific antigen is unknown. It has no much larger one-base neighbor in the sample; base qualities were not kept.

The library was prepared using 5' RACE. For sequencing, an Illumina HiSeq 2500 was employed. A second about 6 to 11 cycle PCR used a sample-barcoded 5' primer and a J-beta primer mix. Each TCR beta cDNA molecule received a unique molecular identifier from a template-switch 5' adaptor carrying 12 random nucleotides. Each sample yielded at least 2.5 million CDR3-containing paired-end reads. First-strand cDNA synthesis was performed from all RNA using the Mint cDNA synthesis kit, with priming by a TRBC-specific oligonucleotide. Following uracil-DNA glycosylase treatment, a first 18-cycle PCR with universal primers M1SS and BC2_uni_R was performed on all cDNA. Per the authors' processing: Each sample was normalized by randomly selecting 1 million high-quality reads, each carrying a distinct molecular identifier. Reads with shared molecular identifiers were discarded instead of being binned into consensus sequences. CDR3 identification, clonotype clustering and error correction used MiTCR with a Q25 quality threshold and the strictest error-elimination algorithm. A nonparametric unseen species model using Euler transformation provided a lower-bound estimate of total TCR beta diversity. Through fastp at Q25 and MiXCR, TCRdb rebuilt clones from the public reads, retaining in-frame beta chains. Rows matching on CDR3 protein sequence are summarized as one entry with the most common DNA and genes. The V and J calls come from TCRdb's annotation, not from the publication. In this sample the table shows around 1.5 million distinct CDR3 sequences, approximately 63% of which occur a single time. The ten largest clones take up 6.5% to 8.5% of the sample.

The donors were about 40 Caucasian individuals from Russia, aged roughly 6 to 100 years, who were systemically healthy. Each donor gave approximately 9.3 milliliters of peripheral blood, collected into EDTA-treated Vacutainer tubes. Ficoll-Paque density-gradient centrifugation was used to isolate PBMCs, with at least 6.5 million obtained per sample. Total RNA was extracted from PBMCs with Trizol reagent, with at least 5 micrograms obtained per sample. For every donor, flow cytometry on a PBMC aliquot measured the percentage of naive CD45RAhigh/CD27high T cells. The study at large found these results: Compared with the aged group, more naive CD4+ T cells, fewer expanded clones and increased TCR diversity were shown by the long-lived group, suggesting age selection. Bulk unsorted PBMC profiling prevented conclusive comparison of naive and antigen-experienced compartments. Observed TCR beta diversity correlated strongly with the percentage of naive T cells measured by flow cytometry. Estimates of total diversity from one million sequenced T cells were regarded as lower bounds and underestimates. Observed TCR beta diversity per million T cells fell roughly linearly with age, and a significant reduction was already apparent by age approximately 41. Donor CMV infection status was unknown, potentially confounding age-related changes in expanded clonotypes.

The CDR3 spans 12 residues, from the cysteine through the phenylalanine. Just the 36-base CDR3 DNA is kept, in frame starting at base 1. CDR1 and CDR2 are drawn from the germline V gene: SGHTA, FQGNSA. Rearrangement joined TRBV7-2 to TRBJ2-4; a stretch of 7 junction bases matches TRBD1. The DNA matches TRBJ2-7 better at its end, which makes the J call doubtful. This receptor was taken from a man aged 18 to 29 in good health. The sequencing input was blood. CDR3 protein: CASIGQDYEQYF. The sequenced DNA is TGTGCCAGCATCGGACAGGACTACGAGCAGTACTTC.